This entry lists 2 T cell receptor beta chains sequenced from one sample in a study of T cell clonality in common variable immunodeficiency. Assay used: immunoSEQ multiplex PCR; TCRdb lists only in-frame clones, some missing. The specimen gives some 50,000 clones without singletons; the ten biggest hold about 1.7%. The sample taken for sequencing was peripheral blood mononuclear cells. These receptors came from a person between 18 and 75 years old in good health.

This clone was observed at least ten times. The part of the CDR3 DNA that was read is TGTGCCAGCAGCCCTGTTAGCGGGAGCTCCTACGAG. Protein: CASSPVSGSSYE. The CDR3 in its entirety is CASSPVSGSSYEQYF. The chain links TRBV9 to TRBJ2-7, with TRBD2 identical over 9 bases. The read is 3 residues too short to cover the CDR3 end, so that end is filled in from the germline J gene. The CDR3 consists of 15 residues. From germline, CDR1 is SGDLS and CDR2 YYNGEE. The V segment lost 4 bases and the J segment 0 bases; nucleotides outside the gene matches: 5. Combining the CDR3 with reference TRBV9 and TRBJ2-7 gives the whole variable domain DSGVTQTPKHLITATGQRVTLRCSPRSGDLSVYWYQQSLDQGLQFLIQYYNGEERAKGNILERFSAQQFPDLHSELNLSSLELGDSALYFCASSPVSGSSYEQYFGPGTRLTVT.

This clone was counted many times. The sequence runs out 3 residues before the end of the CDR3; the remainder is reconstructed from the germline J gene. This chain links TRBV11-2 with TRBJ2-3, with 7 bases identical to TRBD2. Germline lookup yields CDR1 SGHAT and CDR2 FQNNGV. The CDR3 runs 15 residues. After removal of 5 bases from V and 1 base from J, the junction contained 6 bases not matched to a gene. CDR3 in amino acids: CASSVTSPGTDTQYF. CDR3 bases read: TGTGCCAGCAGCGTGACTAGCCCCGGCACAGATACG.